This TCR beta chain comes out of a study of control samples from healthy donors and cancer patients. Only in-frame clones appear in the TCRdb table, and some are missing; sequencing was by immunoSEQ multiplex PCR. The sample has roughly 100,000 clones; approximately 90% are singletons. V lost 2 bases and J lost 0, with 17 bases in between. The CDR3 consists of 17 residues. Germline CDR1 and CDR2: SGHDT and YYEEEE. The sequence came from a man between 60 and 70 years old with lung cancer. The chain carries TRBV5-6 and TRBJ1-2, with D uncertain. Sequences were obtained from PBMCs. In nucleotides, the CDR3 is TGTGCCAGCAGCTTCCAAACGACCGTTTATTCTAACTATGGCTACACCTTC. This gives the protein CASSFQTTVYSNYGYTF.